This T cell receptor beta chain stems from a study of T cell clonality in common variable immunodeficiency. Whole-study results and caveats: Compared with healthy controls, CVID subjects showed increased TCRbeta clonality, mostly in about a third.

Germline V gene sequence: CDR1 DFQATT, CDR2 SNEGSKA (reference sequence). The CDR3 consists of 13 residues. The germline V and J ends were trimmed by 0 bases and 4 bases, with 9 bases remaining between them. TCRdb's table, derived via immunoSEQ multiplex PCR, lists solely in-frame clones and lacks some. The record shows tens of thousands of clones for this sample, with no singletons present. This clone has just a few counts. Its specificity is not known. The sequence runs out 3 residues before the end of the CDR3; the remainder is reconstructed from the germline J gene. Specimen: peripheral blood mononuclear cells. The receptor comes from a person aged 18-69 years in good health. The rearrangement joins TRBV20-1 to TRBJ1-2; weak D call: TRBD1 (6 bases). The CDR3 here is CSAREDRVYGYTF. CDR3 bases read: TGCAGTGCTAGAGAGGACAGAGTCTATGGC.